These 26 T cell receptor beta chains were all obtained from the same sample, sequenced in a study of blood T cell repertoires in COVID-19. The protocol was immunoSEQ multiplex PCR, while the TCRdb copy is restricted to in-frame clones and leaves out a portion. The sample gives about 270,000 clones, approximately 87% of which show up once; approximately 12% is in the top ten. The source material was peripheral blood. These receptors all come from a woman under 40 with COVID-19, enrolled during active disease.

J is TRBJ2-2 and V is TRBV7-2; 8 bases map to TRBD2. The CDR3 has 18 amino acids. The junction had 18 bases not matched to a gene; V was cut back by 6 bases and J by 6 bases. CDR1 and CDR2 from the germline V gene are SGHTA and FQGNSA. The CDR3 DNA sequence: TGTGCCAGCAGTTTAAAATCGCGGGTAGCGGGGAAGGCCGGGGAGCTGTTTTTT. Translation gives CASSLKSRVAGKAGELFF.

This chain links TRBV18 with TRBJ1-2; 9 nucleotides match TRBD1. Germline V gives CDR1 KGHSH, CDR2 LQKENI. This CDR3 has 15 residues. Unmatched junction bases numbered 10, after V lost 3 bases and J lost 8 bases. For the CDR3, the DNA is TGTGCCAGCTCACCCGACCGGGACAGGGTTACGGGCTACACCTTC. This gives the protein CASSPDRDRVTGYTF.

CDR3 sequence: CATSELTQGVTDTQYF. The CDR3 nucleotides read TGTGCCACCAGTGAACTGACACAGGGGGTCACAGATACGCAGTATTTT. V is TRBV24-1 and J is TRBJ2-3, with 8 nucleotides matching TRBD1. Losses at the gene ends were 4 bases for V and 2 bases for J; bases not matched to a gene: 7. From germline, CDR1 is KGHDR and CDR2 SFDVKD. CDR3 length: 16 residues.

The chain's CDR3 is CASSQAWGDRGHEQFF. DNA for the CDR3: TGCGCCAGCAGCCAAGCATGGGGGGACAGGGGACATGAGCAGTTCTTC. This rearrangement joins TRBV4-1 to TRBJ2-1; TRBD1 matches at 10 bases. The germline gives CDR1 MGHRA, CDR2 YSYEKL. There are 16 residues in the CDR3. V was pared by 1 base and J by 8 bases, with 8 bases of the junction left unmatched.

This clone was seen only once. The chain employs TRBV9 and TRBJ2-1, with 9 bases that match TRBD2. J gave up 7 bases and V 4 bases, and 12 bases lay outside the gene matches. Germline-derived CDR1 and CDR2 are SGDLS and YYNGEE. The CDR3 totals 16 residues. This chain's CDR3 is CASSPVGGGANNEQFF. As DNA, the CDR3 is TGTGCCAGCAGCCCAGTGGGCGGGGGGGCCAATAATGAGCAGTTCTTC.

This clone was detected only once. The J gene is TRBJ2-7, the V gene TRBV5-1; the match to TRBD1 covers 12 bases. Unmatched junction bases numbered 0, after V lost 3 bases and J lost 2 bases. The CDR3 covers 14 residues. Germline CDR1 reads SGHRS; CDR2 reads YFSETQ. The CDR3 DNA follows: TGCGCCAGCAGCTGGGACAGGGGGCCCTACGAGCAGTACTTC. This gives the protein CASSWDRGPYEQYF.

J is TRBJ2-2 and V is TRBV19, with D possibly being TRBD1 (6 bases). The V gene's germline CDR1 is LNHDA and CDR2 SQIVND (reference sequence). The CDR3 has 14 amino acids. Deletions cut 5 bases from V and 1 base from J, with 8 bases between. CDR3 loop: CASSSRGNTGELFF. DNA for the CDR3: TGTGCCAGTAGTTCCAGGGGGAACACCGGGGAGCTGTTTTTT.

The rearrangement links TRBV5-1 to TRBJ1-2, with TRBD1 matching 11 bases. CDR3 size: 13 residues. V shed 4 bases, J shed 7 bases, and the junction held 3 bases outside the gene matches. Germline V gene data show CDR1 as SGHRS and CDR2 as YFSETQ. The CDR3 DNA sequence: TGCGCCAGCAGCCTTGGACAGGGGGCTGGCTACACCTTC. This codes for CASSLGQGAGYTF.

The CDR3 reads CATHPGGPSNEKLFF. In DNA form, the CDR3 reads TGTGCCACCCACCCCGGGGGACCCAGTAATGAAAAACTGTTTTTT. V and J are TRBV15 and TRBJ1-4; D possibly corresponds to TRBD1 (5 bases). Germline loops: CDR1 LNHNV, CDR2 YYDKDF (reference sequence). This CDR3 region has 15 residues. Trimming took 8 bases from V and 4 from J, leaving 17 bases between them.

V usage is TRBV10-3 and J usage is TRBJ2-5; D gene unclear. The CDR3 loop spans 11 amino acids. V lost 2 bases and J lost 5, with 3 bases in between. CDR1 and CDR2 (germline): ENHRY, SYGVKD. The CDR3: CAISERETQYF. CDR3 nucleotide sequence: TGTGCCATCAGTGAGCGTGAGACCCAGTACTTC.

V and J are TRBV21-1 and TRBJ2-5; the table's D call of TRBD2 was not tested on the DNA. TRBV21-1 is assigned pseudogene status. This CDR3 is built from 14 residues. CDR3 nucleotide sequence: TGTGCCAGCAGATTATGCGGGGTGGGAGAGACCCAGTACTTC. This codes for CASRLCGVGETQYF.

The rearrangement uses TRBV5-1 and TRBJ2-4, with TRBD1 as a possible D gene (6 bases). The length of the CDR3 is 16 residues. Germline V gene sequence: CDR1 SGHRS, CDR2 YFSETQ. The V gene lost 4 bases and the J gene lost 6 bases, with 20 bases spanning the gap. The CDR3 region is CASSGRQDGLGNIQYF. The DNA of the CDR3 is TGCGCCAGCAGCGGAAGACAGGATGGTCTTGGAAACATTCAGTACTTC. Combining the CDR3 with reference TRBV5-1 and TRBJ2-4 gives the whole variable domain KAGVTQTPRYLIKTRGQQVTLSCSPISGHRSVSWYQQTPGQGLQFLFEYFSETQRNKGNFPGRFSGRQFSNSRSEMNVSTLELGDSALYLCASSGRQDGLGNIQYFGAGTRLSVL.

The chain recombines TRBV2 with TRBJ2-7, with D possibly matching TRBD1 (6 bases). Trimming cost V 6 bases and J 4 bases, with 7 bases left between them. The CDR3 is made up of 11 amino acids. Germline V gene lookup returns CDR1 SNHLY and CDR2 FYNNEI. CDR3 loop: CASSRGYEQYF. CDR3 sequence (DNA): TGTGCCAGCAGCAGGGGTTACGAGCAGTACTTC.

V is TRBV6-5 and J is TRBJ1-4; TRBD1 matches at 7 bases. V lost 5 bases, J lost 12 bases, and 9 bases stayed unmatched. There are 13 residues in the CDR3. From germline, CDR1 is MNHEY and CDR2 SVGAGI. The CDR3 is CASSLGQATELFF. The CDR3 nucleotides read TGTGCCAGCAGTCTCGGACAGGCGACTGAACTGTTTTTT.

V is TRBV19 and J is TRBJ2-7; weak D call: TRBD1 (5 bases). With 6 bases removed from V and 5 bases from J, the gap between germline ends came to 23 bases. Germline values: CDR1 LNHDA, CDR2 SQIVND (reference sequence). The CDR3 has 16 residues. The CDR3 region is CASSRRSDNRFHEQYF. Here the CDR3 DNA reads TGTGCCAGTAGCCGGCGGTCGGACAATCGTTTTCACGAGCAGTACTTC.

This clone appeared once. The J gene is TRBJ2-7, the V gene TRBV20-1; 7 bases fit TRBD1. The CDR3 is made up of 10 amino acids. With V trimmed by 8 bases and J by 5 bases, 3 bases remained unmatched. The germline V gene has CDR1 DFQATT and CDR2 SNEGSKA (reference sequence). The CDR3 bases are TGCAGTCCTACAGGGGACGAGCAGTACTTC. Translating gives CSPTGDEQYF.

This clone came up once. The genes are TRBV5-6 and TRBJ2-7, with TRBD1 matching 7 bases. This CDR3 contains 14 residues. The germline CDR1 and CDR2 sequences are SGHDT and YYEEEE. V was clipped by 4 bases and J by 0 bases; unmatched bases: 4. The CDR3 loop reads CASSLGTDSYEQYF. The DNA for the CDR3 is TGTGCCAGCAGCCTGGGGACAGACTCCTACGAGCAGTACTTC.

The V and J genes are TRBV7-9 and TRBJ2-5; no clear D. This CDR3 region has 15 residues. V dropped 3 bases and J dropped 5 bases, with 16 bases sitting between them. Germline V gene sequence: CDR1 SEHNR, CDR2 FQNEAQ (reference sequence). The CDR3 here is CASSFPWVARETQYF. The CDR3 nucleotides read TGTGCCAGCAGCTTTCCCTGGGTAGCTCGGGAGACCCAGTACTTC.

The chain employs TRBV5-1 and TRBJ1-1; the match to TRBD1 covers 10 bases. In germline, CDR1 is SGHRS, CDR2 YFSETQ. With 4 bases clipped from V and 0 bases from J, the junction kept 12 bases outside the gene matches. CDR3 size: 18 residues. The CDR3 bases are TGCGCCAGCAGCGGGTTTAGTGGGACAGGGGCAATGAACACTGAAGCTTTCTTT. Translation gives CASSGFSGTGAMNTEAFF.

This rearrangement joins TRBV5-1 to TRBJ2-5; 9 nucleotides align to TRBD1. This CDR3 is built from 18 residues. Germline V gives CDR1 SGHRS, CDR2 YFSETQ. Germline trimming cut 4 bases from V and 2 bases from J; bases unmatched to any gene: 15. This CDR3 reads CASSPAGTGNSPQETQYF. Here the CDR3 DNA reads TGCGCCAGCAGCCCGGCCGGGACAGGGAACTCCCCTCAAGAGACCCAGTACTTC. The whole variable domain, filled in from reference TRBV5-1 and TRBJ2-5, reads KAGVTQTPRYLIKTRGQQVTLSCSPISGHRSVSWYQQTPGQGLQFLFEYFSETQRNKGNFPGRFSGRQFSNSRSEMNVSTLELGDSALYLCASSPAGTGNSPQETQYFGPGTRLLVL.

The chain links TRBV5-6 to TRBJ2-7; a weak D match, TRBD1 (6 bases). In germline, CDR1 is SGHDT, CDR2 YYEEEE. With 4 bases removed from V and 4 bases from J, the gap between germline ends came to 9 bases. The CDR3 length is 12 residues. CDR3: CASSAQGYEQYF. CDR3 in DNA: TGTGCCAGCAGCGCACAGGGTTACGAGCAGTACTTC.

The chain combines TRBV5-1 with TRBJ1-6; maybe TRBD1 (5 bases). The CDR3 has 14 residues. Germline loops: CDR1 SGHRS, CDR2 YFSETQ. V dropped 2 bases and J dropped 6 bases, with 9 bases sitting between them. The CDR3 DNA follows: TGCGCCAGCAGCTTCAGGGAACTTAATTCACCCCTCCACTTT. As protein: CASSFRELNSPLHF.

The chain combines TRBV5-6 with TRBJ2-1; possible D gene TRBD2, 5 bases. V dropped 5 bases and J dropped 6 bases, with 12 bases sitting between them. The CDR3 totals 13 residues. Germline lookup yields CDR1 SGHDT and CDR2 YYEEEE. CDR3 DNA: TGTGCCAGCAGTCGGGGTGCGGGCAATGAGCAGTTCTTC. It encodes CASSRGAGNEQFF.

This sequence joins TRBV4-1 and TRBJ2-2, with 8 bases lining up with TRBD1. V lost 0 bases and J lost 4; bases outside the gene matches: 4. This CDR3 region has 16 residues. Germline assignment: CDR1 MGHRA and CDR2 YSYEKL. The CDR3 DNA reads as TGCGCCAGCAGCCAAGAGACAGGGGTAGTCACCGGGGAGCTGTTTTTT. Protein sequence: CASSQETGVVTGELFF.

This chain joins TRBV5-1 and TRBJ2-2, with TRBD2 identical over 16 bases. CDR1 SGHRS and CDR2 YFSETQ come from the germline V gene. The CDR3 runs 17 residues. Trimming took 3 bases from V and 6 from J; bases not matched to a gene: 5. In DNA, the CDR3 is TGCGCCAGCAGCTCGGCCGGGACTAGCGGGGGGGCCGGGGAGCTGTTTTTT. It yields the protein CASSSAGTSGGAGELFF.

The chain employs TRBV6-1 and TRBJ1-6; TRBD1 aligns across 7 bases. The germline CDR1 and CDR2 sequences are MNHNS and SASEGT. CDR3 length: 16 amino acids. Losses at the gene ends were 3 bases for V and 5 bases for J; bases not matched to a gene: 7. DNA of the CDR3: TGTGCCAGCAGTGATGGTAGGGGGCGGAATAATTCACCCCTCCACTTT. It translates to CASSDGRGRNNSPLHF.